This T cell receptor (beta chain) was observed in a study of brain T cells in children with intractable seizures. Using immunoSEQ multiplex PCR, the repertoire was profiled, and TCRdb retains in-frame clones only, with some absent. The table records under 150,000 clones, 94% of them present only once. The junction had 25 bases not matched to a gene; V was cut back by 0 bases and J by 8 bases. This CDR3 has 24 amino acids. J is TRBJ2-1 and V is TRBV23-1; 16 bases align to TRBD2. TRBV23-1 is recorded as an ORF, its role being uncertain. The sequencing here drew on peripheral blood, taken at surgery. The clonotype comes from a boy in the first two years of life with hemimegalencephaly and intractable seizures. The CDR3 nucleotides are TGCGCCAGCAGTCAATCGAAAGGGACTAGCGGGAGGGCCCTCACCGCAAATGTGGGGGATGAGCAGTTCTTC. Translated, it gives CASSQSKGTSGRALTANVGDEQFF.